This record looks at one T cell receptor (beta chain) sequence and its context. The CDR3 runs 14 residues. The V end lost 1 base, the J end lost 3 bases, and 6 bases lay between the germline ends. The germline V gene encodes CDR1 LGHNA and CDR2 YSLEER. The data were obtained in a study of blood T cell repertoires in COVID-19. For the study at large: The United States, Italy and Spain supplied acute and convalescent COVID-19 samples. Nucleic acid was either cDNA or gDNA, and it came from T cells, B-cell-depleted T cells, or PBMCs.

Methods used by the authors: Estimation of nucleated cell counts relied on the amplification of reference gene primers. Profiling relied on immunoSEQ multiplex PCR, and the TCRdb table lists in-frame clones only, not all of them. V and J calls and clone size are those listed in that table; D and trimming were worked out from the DNA. The table lists approximately 220,000 clones, approximately 87% of them singletons, with about 6% in the top ten. The chain couples TRBV4-3 to TRBJ1-4; perhaps TRBD1 as D (5 bases). Sequencing was carried out using peripheral blood. The clonotype was recovered from a man in his 60s who had recovered from COVID-19. CDR3 DNA: TGCGCCAGCAGCCAAGGGGGGGCTAATGAAAAACTGTTTTTT. It encodes CASSQGGANEKLFF.